Shown below are 2 T cell receptor beta chains from a single sample sequenced in a study of blood T cell repertoires in COVID-19. Produced via immunoSEQ multiplex PCR; TCRdb's table is partial and in-frame only. The sample contains some 46,000 clones, 85% of which appear only once. Sequences were obtained from peripheral blood. These receptor sequences come from a man aged 55 to 70 with acute or convalescent COVID-19.

Here the CDR3 DNA reads TGTGCCAGCAGCGAGGGGGTGAGGGAAGGACAGCCCCAGCATTTT. It is translated as CASSEGVREGQPQHF. The chain couples TRBV9 to TRBJ1-5, with D possibly TRBD1 on 6 matching bases. CDR3 length: 15 amino acids. V was cut by 3 bases and J by 7 bases, with 17 bases left in between. Per the germline V gene, CDR1 is SGDLS and CDR2 is YYNGEE.

The chain's CDR3 is CASSFTADRGNEQYF. As DNA, the CDR3 is TGTGCCAGCAGCTTCACAGCGGACAGGGGAAACGAGCAGTACTTC. The chain couples TRBV7-2 to TRBJ2-7; 9 nucleotides agree with TRBD1. CDR1 SGHTA and CDR2 FQGNSA come from the germline V gene. V was pared by 3 bases and J by 5 bases, with 8 bases of the junction left unmatched. This CDR3 region has 15 residues.